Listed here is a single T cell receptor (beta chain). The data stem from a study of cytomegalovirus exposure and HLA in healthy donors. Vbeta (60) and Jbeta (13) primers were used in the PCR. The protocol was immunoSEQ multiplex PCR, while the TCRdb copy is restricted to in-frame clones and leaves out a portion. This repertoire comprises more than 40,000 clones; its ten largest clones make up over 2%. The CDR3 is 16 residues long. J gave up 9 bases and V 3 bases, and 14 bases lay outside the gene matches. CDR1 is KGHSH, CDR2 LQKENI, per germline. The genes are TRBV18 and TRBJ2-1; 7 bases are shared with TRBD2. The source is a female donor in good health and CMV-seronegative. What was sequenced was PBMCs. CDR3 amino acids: CASSPVQRGSGGEQFF. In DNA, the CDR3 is TGTGCCAGCTCACCGGTGCAGCGGGGTTCCGGAGGTGAGCAGTTCTTC.